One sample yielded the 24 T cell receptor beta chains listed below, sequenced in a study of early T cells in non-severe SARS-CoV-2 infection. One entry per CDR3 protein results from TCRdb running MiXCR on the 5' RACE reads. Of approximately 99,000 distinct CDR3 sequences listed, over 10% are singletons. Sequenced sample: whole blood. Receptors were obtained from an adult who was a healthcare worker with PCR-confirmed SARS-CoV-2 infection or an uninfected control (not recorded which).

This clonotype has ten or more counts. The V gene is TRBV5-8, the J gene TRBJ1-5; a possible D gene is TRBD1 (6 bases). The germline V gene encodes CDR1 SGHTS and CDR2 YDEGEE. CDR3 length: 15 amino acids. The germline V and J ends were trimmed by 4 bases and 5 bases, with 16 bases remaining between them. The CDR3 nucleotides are TGTGCCAGCAGCCTACCGACGGGGGCGCATCAGCCCCAGCATTTT. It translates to CASSLPTGAHQPQHF.

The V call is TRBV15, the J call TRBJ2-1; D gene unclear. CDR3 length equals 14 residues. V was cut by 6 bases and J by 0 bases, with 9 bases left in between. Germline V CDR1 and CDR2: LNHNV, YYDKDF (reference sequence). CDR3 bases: TGTGCCACCAGGAAGGGTAGCTCCTACAATGAGCAGTTCTTC. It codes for CATRKGSSYNEQFF.

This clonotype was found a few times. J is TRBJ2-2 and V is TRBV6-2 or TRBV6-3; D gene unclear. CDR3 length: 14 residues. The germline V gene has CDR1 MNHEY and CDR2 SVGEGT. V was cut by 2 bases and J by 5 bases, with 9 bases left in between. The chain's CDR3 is CASSYDFGTGELFF. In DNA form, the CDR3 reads TGTGCCAGCAGTTACGATTTCGGTACCGGGGAGCTGTTTTTT.

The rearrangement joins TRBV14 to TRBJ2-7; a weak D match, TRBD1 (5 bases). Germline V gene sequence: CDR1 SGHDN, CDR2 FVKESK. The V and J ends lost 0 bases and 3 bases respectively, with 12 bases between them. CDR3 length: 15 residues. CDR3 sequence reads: CASSQEFGRDYEQYF. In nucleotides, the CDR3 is TGTGCCAGCAGCCAAGAATTCGGCAGGGACTACGAGCAGTACTTC.

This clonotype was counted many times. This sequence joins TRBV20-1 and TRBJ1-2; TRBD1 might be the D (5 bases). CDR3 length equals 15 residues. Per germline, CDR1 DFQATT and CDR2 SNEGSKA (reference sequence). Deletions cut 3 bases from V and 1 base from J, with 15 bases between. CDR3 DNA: TGCAGTGCTAGCGCCGCGGACAACTTTAACTATGGCTACACCTTC. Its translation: CSASAADNFNYGYTF.

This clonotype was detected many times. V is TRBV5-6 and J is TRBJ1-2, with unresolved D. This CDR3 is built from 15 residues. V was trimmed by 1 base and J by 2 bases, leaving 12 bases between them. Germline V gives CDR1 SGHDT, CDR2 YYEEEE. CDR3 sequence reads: CASSLLSGPNYGYTF. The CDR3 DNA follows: TGTGCCAGCAGCTTGTTAAGTGGTCCCAACTATGGCTACACCTTC. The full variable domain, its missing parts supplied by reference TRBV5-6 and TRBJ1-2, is DAGVTQSPTHLIKTRGQQVTLRCSPKSGHDTVSWYQQALGQGPQFIFQYYEEEERQRGNFPDRFSGHQFPNYSSELNVNALLLGDSALYLCASSLLSGPNYGYTFGSGTRLTVV.

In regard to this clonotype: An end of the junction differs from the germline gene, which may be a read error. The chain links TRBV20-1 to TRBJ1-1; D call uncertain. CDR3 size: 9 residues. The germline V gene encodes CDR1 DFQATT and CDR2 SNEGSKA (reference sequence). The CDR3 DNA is TGCAGTGCTAGGGATCGGGATTCCTTT. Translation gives CSARDRDSF.

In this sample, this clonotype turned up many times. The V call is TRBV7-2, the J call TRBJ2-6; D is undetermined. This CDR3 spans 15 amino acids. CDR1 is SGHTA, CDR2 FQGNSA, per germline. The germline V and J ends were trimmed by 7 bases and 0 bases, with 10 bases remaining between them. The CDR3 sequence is CASTPRLSGANVLTF. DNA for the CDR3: TGTGCCAGCACCCCGAGGCTCTCTGGGGCCAACGTCCTGACTTTC.

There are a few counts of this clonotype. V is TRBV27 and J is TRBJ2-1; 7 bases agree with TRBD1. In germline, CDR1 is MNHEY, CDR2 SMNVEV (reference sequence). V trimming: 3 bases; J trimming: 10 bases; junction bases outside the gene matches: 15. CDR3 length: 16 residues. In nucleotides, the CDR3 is TGTGCCAGCAGTTTTTACCCCGGGACAGCGGATACCGAGCAGTTCTTC. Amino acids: CASSFYPGTADTEQFF.

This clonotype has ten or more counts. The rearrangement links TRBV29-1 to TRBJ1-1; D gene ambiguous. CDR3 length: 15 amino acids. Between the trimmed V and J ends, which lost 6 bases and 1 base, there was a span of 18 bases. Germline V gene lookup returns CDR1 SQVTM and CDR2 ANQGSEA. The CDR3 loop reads CSVTRSPGWNTEAFF. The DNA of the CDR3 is TGCAGCGTGACTCGAAGCCCCGGTTGGAACACTGAAGCTTTCTTT.

The CDR3 sequence: CSARSGQGRTDTQYF. For the CDR3, the DNA is TGCAGTGCTAGAAGCGGACAGGGCCGCACAGATACGCAGTATTTT. V usage is TRBV20-1 and J usage is TRBJ2-3; the match to TRBD1 covers 8 bases. Germline V CDR1 and CDR2: DFQATT, SNEGSKA (reference sequence). The CDR3 is 15 residues long. Losses at the gene ends were 2 bases for V and 1 base for J; bases not matched to a gene: 5.

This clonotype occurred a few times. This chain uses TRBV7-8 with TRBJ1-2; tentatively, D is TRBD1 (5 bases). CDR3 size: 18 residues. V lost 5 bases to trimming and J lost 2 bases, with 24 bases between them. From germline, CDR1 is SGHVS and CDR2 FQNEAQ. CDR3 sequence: CASSLKGKWDRINYGYTF. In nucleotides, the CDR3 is TGTGCCAGCAGCCTAAAAGGAAAGTGGGACCGTATAAACTATGGCTACACCTTC.

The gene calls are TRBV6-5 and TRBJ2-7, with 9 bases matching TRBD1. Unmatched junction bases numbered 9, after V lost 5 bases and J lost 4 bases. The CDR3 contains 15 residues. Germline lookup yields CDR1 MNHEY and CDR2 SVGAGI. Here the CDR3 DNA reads TGTGCCAGCAGTAAACATTTACAGGGGGCGTACGAGCAGTACTTC. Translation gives CASSKHLQGAYEQYF.

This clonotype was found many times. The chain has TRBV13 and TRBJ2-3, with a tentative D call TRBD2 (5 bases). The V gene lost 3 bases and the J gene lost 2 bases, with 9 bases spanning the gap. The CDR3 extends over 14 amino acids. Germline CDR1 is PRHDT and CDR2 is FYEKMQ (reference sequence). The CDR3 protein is CASSLDGDTDTQYF. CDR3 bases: TGTGCCAGCAGCTTGGACGGGGACACAGATACGCAGTATTTT.

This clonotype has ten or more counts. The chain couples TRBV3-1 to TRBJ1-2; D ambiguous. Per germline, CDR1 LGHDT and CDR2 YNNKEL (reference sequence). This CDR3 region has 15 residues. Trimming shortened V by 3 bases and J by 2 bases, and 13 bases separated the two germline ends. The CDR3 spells CASSQDKGANYGYTF. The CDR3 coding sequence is TGTGCCAGCAGCCAGGATAAGGGAGCCAACTATGGCTACACCTTC.

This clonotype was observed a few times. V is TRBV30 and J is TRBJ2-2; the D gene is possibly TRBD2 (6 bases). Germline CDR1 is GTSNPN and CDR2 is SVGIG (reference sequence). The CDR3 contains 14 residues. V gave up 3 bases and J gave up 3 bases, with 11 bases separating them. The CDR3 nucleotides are TGTGCCTGGAGATACGGGGGAGACACCGGGGAGCTGTTTTTT. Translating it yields CAWRYGGDTGELFF.

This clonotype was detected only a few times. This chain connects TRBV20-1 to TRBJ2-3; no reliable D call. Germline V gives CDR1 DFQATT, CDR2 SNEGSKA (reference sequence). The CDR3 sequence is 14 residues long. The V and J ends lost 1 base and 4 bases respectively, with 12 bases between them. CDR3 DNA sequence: TGCAGTGCTAGAGGGGTAGAAGGGCCAGATACGCAGTATTTT. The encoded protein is CSARGVEGPDTQYF.

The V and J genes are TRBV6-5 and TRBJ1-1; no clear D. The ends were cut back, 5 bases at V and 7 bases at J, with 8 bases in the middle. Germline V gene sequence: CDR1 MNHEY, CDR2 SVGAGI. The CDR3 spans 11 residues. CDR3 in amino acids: CASSRTGEAFF. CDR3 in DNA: TGTGCCAGCAGTCGGACCGGTGAAGCTTTCTTT.

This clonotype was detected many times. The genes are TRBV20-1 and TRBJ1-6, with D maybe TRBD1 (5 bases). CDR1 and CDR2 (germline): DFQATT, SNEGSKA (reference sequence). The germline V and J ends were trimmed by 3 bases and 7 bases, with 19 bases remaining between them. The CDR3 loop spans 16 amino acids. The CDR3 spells CSARDRVGASNSPLHF. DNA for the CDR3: TGCAGTGCTAGGGACCGAGTCGGGGCCTCAAATTCACCCCTCCACTTT.

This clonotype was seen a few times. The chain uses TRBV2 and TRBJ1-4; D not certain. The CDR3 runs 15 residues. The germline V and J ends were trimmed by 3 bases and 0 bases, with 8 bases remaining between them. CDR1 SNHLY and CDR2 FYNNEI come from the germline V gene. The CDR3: CASSDPPATNEKLFF. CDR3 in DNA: TGTGCCAGCAGTGACCCACCCGCAACTAATGAAAAACTGTTTTTT.

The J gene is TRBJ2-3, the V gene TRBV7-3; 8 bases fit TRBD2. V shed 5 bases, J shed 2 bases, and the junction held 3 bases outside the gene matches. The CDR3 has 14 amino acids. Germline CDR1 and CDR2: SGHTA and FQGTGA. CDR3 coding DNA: TGTGCCAGCAGCCCGGGGGGGATCACAGATACGCAGTATTTT. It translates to CASSPGGITDTQYF. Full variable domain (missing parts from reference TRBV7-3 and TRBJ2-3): GAGVSQTPSNKVTEKGKYVELRCDPISGHTALYWYRQSLGQGPEFLIYFQGTGAADDSGLPNDRFFAVRPEGSVSTLKIQRTERGDSAVYLCASSPGGITDTQYFGPGTRLTVL.

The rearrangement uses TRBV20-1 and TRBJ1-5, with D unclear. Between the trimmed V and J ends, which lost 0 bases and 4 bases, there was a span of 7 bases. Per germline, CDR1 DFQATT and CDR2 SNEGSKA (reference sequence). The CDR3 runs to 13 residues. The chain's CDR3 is CSARDPLNQPQHF. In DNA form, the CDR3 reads TGCAGTGCTAGAGATCCCCTAAATCAGCCCCAGCATTTT.

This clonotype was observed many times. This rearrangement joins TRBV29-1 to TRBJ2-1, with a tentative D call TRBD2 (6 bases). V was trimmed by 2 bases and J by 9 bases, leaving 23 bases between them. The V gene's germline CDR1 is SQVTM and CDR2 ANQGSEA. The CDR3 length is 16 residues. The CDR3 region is CSVENLASGPSGEQFF. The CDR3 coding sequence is TGCAGCGTTGAAAATCTTGCCAGCGGGCCCTCAGGTGAGCAGTTCTTC.

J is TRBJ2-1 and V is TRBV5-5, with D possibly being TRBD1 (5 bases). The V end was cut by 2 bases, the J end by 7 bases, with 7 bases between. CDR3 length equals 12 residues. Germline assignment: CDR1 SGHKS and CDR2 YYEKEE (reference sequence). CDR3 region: CASSFKGNEQFF. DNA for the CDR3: TGTGCCAGCAGCTTTAAGGGGAATGAGCAGTTCTTC.